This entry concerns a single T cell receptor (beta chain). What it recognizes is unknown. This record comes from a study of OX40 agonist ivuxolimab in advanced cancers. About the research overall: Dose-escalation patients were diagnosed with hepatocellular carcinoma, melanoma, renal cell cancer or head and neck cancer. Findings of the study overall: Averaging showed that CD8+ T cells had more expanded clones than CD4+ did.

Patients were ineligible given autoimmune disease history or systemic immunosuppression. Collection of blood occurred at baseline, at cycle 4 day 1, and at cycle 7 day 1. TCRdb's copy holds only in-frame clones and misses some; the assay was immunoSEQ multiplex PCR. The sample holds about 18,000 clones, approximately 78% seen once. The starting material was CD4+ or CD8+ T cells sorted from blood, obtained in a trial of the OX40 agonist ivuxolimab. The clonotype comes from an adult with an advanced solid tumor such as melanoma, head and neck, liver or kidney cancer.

The CDR3 coding sequence is TGTGCCAGCAGTGGGACAGACTACGCCTACGAGCAGTACTTC. Residues: CASSGTDYAYEQYF. This chain links TRBV2 with TRBJ2-5, with D possibly TRBD1 on 6 matching bases. The better agreement between TRBJ2-7 and the DNA end casts doubt on the J call. The CDR3 is 14 amino acids. Germline V gene sequence: CDR1 SNHLY, CDR2 FYNNEI.